This is a list of T cell receptor beta chains from one sample in a study of shared clonotypes between healthy human individuals. TCRdb keeps only in-frame clones here, not all; method: immunoSEQ multiplex PCR. The table records about 1 million clones, 70% to 80% of them present only once. The sample consisted of memory CD4+ T cells sorted from blood. The receptor source for this set is a young man in good health. Both conserved end residues are part of each CDR3. D genes are given only for firm matches. Size tells how often a clone was seen (once, few, many) or the class of an expanded clone, and some rows leave it out.

TRBV4-3	TRBJ2-5	NA	NA	CASSPGIVGETQYF	TGCGCCAGCAGCCCCGGTATAGTTGGAGAGACCCAGTACTTC
TRBV19	TRBJ2-3	TRBD1	NA	CASSIGLAGGTGTDTQYF	TGTGCCAGTAGTATAGGGTTGGCTGGAGGGACAGGTACCGATACGCAGTATTTT
TRBV7-2	TRBJ1-5	TRBD1	NA	CASSFQGQGVGQPQHF	TGTGCCAGCAGCTTCCAAGGACAGGGGGTAGGGCAGCCCCAGCATTTT
TRBV18	TRBJ2-7	NA	NA	CASSGHYEQYF	TGTGCCAGCTCGGGTCACTACGAGCAGTACTTC
TRBV18	TRBJ2-7	NA	NA	CASSPGAYEQYF	TGTGCCAGCTCACCAGGCGCTTACGAGCAGTACTTC
TRBV25-1	TRBJ2-2	TRBD2	few	CASTMTSDLANTGELFF	TGTGCCAGCACCATGACTAGCGACCTCGCGAACACCGGGGAGCTGTTTTTT
TRBV19	TRBJ2-1	NA	NA	CASSMDYRNEQFF	TGTGCCAGTAGTATGGACTACCGGAATGAGCAGTTCTTC
TRBV28	TRBJ2-7	TRBD1	once	CASSLAGQGWWEQYF	TGTGCCAGCAGTTTAGCAGGACAGGGATGGTGGGAGCAGTACTTC
TRBV7-9	TRBJ1-4	NA	NA	CASSLALGGVGEKLFF	TGTGCCAGCAGCTTAGCGCTGGGCGGGGTTGGTGAAAAACTGTTTTTT
TRBV30	TRBJ2-2	NA	NA	CAWRKDWNTGELFF	TGTGCCTGGAGGAAAGACTGGAACACCGGGGAGCTGTTTTTT
TRBV4-1	TRBJ2-3	NA	NA	CASSKGGTRGDTQYF	TGCGCCAGCTCCAAGGGGGGGACCAGAGGGGATACGCAGTATTTT
TRBV6-5	TRBJ1-1	NA	NA	CASSYMKNTEAFF	TGTGCCAGCAGTTACATGAAGAACACTGAAGCTTTCTTT
TRBV5-4	TRBJ2-3	NA	NA	CASSLTGDTQYF	TGTGCCAGCAGCTTGACAGGGGATACGCAGTATTTT
TRBV7-8	TRBJ1-5	TRBD1	NA	CASSHGTGGNQPQHF	TGTGCCAGCAGCCACGGGACAGGGGGCAATCAGCCCCAGCATTTT
TRBV7-9	TRBJ1-5	NA	NA	CASSLLDPGQPQHF	TGTGCCAGCAGCTTATTGGACCCGGGACAGCCCCAGCATTTT
TRBV7-3	TRBJ1-2	NA	NA	CASGDGYTF	TGTGCCAGCGGGGATGGCTACACCTTC
TRBV5-6	TRBJ2-4	NA	NA	CASSFRGAVKNIQYF	TGTGCCAGCAGCTTCCGGGGGGCAGTCAAAAACATTCAGTACTTC
TRBV27	TRBJ1-1	TRBD1	NA	CASRNVGGGGSAAFF	TGTGCCAGCAGAAACGTTGGAGGGGGCGGTTCAGCAGCTTTCTTT
TRBV19	TRBJ2-7	NA	NA	CASSAQGYKSYEQYF	TGTGCCAGTAGTGCACAGGGATATAAGTCCTACGAGCAGTACTTC
TRBV7-2	TRBJ2-5	NA	NA	CASSSQGFSETQYF	TGTGCCAGCAGCTCCCAGGGATTCAGTGAGACCCAGTACTTC
TRBV7-9	TRBJ2-2	NA	NA	CASSFTNERTGELFF	TGTGCCAGCAGCTTCACAAATGAGAGAACCGGGGAGCTGTTTTTT
TRBV27	TRBJ2-5	NA	NA	CASSPSGTRETQYF	TGTGCCAGCAGTCCGTCTGGGACGCGCGAGACCCAGTACTTC
TRBV5-4	TRBJ2-2	TRBD2	NA	CASSPAGREVNGELFF	TGTGCCAGCAGCCCGGCAGGGCGGGAGGTTAACGGGGAGCTGTTTTTT
TRBV29-1	TRBJ2-7	NA	NA	CSVVGQVAYEQYF	TGCAGCGTTGTCGGGCAGGTTGCCTACGAGCAGTACTTC
TRBV29-1	TRBJ2-5	TRBD1	NA	CSVLPQGKRGETQYF	TGCAGCGTGCTACCACAGGGGAAGAGGGGAGAGACCCAGTACTTC
TRBV19	TRBJ2-5	TRBD2	NA	CASSMASGKWETQYF	TGTGCCAGTAGTATGGCTAGCGGGAAGTGGGAGACCCAGTACTTC
TRBV18	TRBJ2-5	NA	NA	CASSPSPGETQYF	TGTGCCAGCTCACCGTCTCCCGGGGAGACCCAGTACTTC
TRBV4-1	TRBJ2-1	NA	NA	CASSQESTVGGEQFF	TGCGCCAGCAGCCAAGAATCTACCGTTGGGGGTGAGCAGTTCTTC
TRBV5-6	TRBJ2-7	TRBD2	NA	CASSSSSGNPPREQYF	TGTGCCAGCAGCTCATCTAGCGGTAATCCCCCGAGGGAGCAGTACTTC
TRBV10-3	TRBJ2-1	NA	NA	CAISEGPNEQFF	TGTGCCATCAGTGAGGGACCCAATGAGCAGTTCTTC
TRBV6-5	TRBJ2-3	NA	NA	CASRPGQISTDTQYF	TGTGCCAGCAGACCCGGACAGATCAGCACAGATACGCAGTATTTT
TRBV10-3	TRBJ1-5	NA	NA	CAISATDSNQPQHF	TGTGCCATCAGTGCTACAGATAGCAATCAGCCCCAGCATTTT
TRBV7-9	TRBJ1-2	NA	many	CASSLDSGNGPGYTF	TGTGCCAGCAGCTTAGATTCAGGGAACGGGCCAGGCTACACCTTC
TRBV4-1	TRBJ1-1	NA	few	CASSQDSHLEAFF	TGCGCCAGCAGCCAAGATTCGCATCTTGAAGCTTTCTTT
TRBV10-3	TRBJ2-1	TRBD2	NA	CAISESRLADAYNEQFF	TGTGCCATCAGTGAGTCTAGACTAGCCGACGCCTACAATGAGCAGTTCTTC
TRBV5-4	TRBJ1-3	NA	many	CASSLETAVTKNGNTIYF	TGTGCCAGCAGCCTCGAGACAGCCGTAACGAAAAATGGAAACACCATATATTTT
TRBV29-1	TRBJ1-2	NA	NA	CSVEGGAIGYTF	TGCAGCGTTGAAGGGGGGGCTATCGGCTACACCTTC